This T cell receptor (beta chain) was captured in a study of beta chain features in type 1 diabetes. Based on CD45RO/CCR7/CD25/CD127/CD95/CD27, CD4+ regulatory, stem cell-like memory, naive and central memory cells were sorted. The study reverse transcribed the entire isolated RNA, so it sequenced expressed TCRB transcripts. It was found that naive, central memory and regulatory T cell samples averaged about 4 million reads. Repertoires were generated with immunoSEQ multiplex PCR, while TCRdb's copy carries only in-frame clones and drops some. This table holds around 140,000 clones, 8% to 13% found once. Regarding the study as a whole: The naive, central memory and Treg TCRB repertoires showed an apparent similarity that was greater among patients than among healthy donors. When Type 1 diabetes patients were examined, their TCRB CDR3s proved moderately but significantly shorter in all four CD4+ subsets.

The CDR3 spans 14 residues. The ends lost 4 bases at V and 5 bases at J; junction bases unmatched: 5. CDR1 and CDR2 from the germline V gene are SGHTA and FQGNSA. This clone was counted only a few times. Antigen unknown. The clonotype originates from a man younger than 35 in good health. The rearrangement uses TRBV7-2 and TRBJ1-1, with 9 bases that match TRBD1. Specimen: naive CD4+ T cells from blood. The CDR3 reads CASSYRGRGTEAFF. The CDR3 coding sequence is TGTGCCAGCAGCTACAGGGGGCGCGGAACTGAAGCTTTCTTT.